The entry below describes one TCR beta chain. Sample treatment: preoperative locoregional IRX-2 cytokine immunotherapy. This sample was included in a study of preoperative IRX-2 immunotherapy in early breast cancer. Some clones are missing from TCRdb's copy, which holds only in-frame ones; the method was immunoSEQ multiplex PCR. The sample has roughly 93,000 clones; more than 80% are singletons. From germline, CDR1 is LNHDA and CDR2 SQIVND (reference sequence). With V trimmed by 3 bases and J by 6 bases, 8 bases remained unmatched. This CDR3 is 14 amino acids long. This rearrangement joins TRBV19 to TRBJ2-7; 7 bases agree with TRBD2. The input for sequencing was tumor tissue, taken after IRX-2 immunotherapy. The TCR sequence derives from a human donor with breast cancer. The CDR3 reads CASSILAGEGEQYF. CDR3 nucleotide sequence: TGTGCCAGTAGTATTCTCGCGGGAGAGGGCGAGCAGTACTTC.